This TCR beta chain was observed in a study of blood T cell repertoires in COVID-19. At the level of the study: There were acute and convalescent COVID-19 samples, and they came from the United States, Italy and Spain. T cells, B-cell-depleted T cells, or PBMCs supplied cDNA or gDNA.

Per the original data handling: How many nucleated cells were present was estimated from reference gene primer amplification. Profiled with immunoSEQ multiplex PCR; TCRdb holds only in-frame clones, not every one. For V, J and clone size, that table is used; D and trimming come from the DNA. Here the sample spans about 200,000 clones, around 82% being singletons. The CDR3 runs to 14 residues. In germline, CDR1 is MDHEN, CDR2 SYDVKM. V was pared by 5 bases and J by 4 bases, with 7 bases of the junction left unmatched. Sequencing was performed on peripheral blood. This clonotype originated in a woman between 45 and 65 years old with acute or convalescent COVID-19. The rearrangement joins TRBV28 to TRBJ2-5; TRBD1 agrees at 7 bases. The CDR3 reads CASSDRVVIETQYF. Written as DNA, the CDR3 is TGTGCCAGCAGTGACAGGGTGGTGATAGAGACCCAGTACTTC.